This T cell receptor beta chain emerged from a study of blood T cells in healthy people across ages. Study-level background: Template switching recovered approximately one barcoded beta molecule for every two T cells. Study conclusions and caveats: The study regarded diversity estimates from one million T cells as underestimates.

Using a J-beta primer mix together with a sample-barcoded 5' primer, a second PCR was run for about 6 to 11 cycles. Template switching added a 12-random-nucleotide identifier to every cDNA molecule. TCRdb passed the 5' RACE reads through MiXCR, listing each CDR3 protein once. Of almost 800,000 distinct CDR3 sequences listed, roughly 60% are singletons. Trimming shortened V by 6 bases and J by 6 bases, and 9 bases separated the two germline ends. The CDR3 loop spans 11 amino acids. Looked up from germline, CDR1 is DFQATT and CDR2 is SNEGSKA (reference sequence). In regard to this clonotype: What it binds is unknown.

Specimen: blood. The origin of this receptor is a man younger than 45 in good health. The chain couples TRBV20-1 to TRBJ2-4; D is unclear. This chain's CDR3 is CSAIQRNIQYF. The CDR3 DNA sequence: TGCAGTGCAATACAAAGAAACATTCAGTACTTC.